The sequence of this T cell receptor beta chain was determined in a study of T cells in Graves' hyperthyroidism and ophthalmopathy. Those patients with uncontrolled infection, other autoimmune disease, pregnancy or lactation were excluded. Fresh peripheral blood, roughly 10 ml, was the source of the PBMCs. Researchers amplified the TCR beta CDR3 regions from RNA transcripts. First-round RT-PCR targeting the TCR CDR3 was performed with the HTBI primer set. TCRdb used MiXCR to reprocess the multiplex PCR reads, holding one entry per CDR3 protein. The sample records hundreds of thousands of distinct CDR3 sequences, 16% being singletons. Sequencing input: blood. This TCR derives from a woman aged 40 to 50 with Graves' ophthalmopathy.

The CDR3 region has the DNA TGTGCCAGCAGCTTAGATGGGGGCTCCGAAGGAACTTTCTTT. Amino acids: CASSLDGGSEGTFF. The chain is built from TRBV7-2 and TRBJ1-1; the D gene is possibly TRBD1 (6 bases). V was clipped by 1 base and J by 12 bases, with 18 bases between them. Per germline, CDR1 SGHTA and CDR2 FQGNSA. The CDR3 has 14 amino acids.